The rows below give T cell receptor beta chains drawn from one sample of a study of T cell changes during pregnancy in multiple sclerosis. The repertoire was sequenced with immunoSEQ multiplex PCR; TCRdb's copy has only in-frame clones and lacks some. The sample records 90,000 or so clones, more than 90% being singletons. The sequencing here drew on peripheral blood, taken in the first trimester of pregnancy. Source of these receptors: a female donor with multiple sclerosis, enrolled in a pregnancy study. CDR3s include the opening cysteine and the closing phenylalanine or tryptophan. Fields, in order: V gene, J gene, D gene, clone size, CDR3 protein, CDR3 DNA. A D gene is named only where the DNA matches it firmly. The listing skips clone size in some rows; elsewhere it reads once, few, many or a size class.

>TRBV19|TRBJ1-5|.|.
CASSIEGGLRNQPQHF
TGTGCCAGTAGTATTGAGGGAGGGCTCCGGAATCAGCCCCAGCATTTT
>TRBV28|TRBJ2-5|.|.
CASSLVSYQETQYF
TGTGCCAGCAGTTTAGTGTCGTACCAAGAGACCCAGTACTTC
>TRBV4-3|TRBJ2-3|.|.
CASSQAGSTDTQYF
TGCGCCAGCAGCCAAGCAGGGTCCACAGATACGCAGTATTTT
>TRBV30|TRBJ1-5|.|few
CAWRPNTGRGNQPQHF
TGTGCCTGGAGGCCTAACACAGGAAGGGGGAATCAGCCCCAGCATTTT
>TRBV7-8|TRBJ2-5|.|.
CASSLHGSEETQYF
TGTGCCAGCAGCTTACACGGGTCGGAAGAGACCCAGTACTTC
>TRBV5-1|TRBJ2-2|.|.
CASSLGENPGGELFF
TGCGCCAGCAGCTTGGGTGAGAACCCGGGCGGGGAGCTGTTTTTT
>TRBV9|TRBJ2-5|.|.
CASSSRRGQETQYF
TGTGCCAGCAGCTCCCGAAGAGGGCAAGAGACCCAGTACTTC
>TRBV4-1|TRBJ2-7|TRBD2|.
CASSPTSGPTYEQYF
TGCGCCAGCAGCCCGACTAGCGGGCCGACCTACGAGCAGTACTTC
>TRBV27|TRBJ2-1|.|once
CASNQNNEQFF
TGTGCCAGCAACCAGAACAATGAGCAGTTCTTC
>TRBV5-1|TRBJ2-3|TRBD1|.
CASSLASGQGADTQYF
TGCGCCAGCAGCTTGGCGTCGGGACAGGGGGCAGATACGCAGTATTTT
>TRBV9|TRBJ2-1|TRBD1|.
CASSVDTGGYGEQFF
TGTGCCAGCAGCGTAGACACAGGGGGTTATGGTGAGCAGTTCTTC
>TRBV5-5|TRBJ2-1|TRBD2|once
CASSFAGGPGEQFF
TGTGCCAGCAGCTTTGCGGGAGGGCCGGGTGAGCAGTTCTTC
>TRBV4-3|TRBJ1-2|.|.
CASSQVFQGNFYGYTF
TGCGCCAGCAGCCAAGTATTCCAGGGAAACTTCTATGGCTACACCTTC
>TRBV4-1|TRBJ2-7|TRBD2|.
CASSQDWLAGAINEQYF
TGCGCCAGCAGCCAAGATTGGCTAGCGGGAGCTATCAACGAGCAGTACTTC
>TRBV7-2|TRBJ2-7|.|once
CASSFGGRISSYEQYF
TGTGCCAGCAGCTTTGGTGGCCGAATAAGCTCCTACGAGCAGTACTTC
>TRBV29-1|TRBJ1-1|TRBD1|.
CSAKDRGPMTEAFF
TGCAGCGCTAAGGACAGGGGGCCGATGACTGAAGCTTTCTTT
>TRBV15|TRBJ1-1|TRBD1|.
CATSRDRGFGAEAFF
TGTGCCACCAGCAGGGACAGGGGGTTTGGGGCTGAAGCTTTCTTT
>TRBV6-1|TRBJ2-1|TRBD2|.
CASSGTSGRGNEQFF
TGTGCCAGCAGTGGGACTAGCGGGAGAGGCAATGAGCAGTTCTTC
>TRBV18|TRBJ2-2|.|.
CASFPTGTRATGELFF
TGTGCCAGCTTTCCCACCGGGACAAGAGCGACCGGGGAGCTGTTTTTT
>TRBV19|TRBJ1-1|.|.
CASSIDPGALDKNTEAFF
TGTGCCAGTAGTATAGATCCAGGGGCCCTTGACAAGAACACTGAAGCTTTCTTT
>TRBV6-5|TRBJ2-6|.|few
CASSYELAGANVLTF
TGTGCCAGCAGTTACGAGTTGGCTGGGGCCAACGTCCTGACTTTC
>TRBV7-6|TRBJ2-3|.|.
CASSLASGADTQYF
TGTGCCAGCAGCTTAGCGTCGGGGGCAGATACGCAGTATTTT
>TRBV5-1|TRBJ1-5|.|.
CASSLVSGPNQPQHF
TGCGCCAGCAGCTTGGTGTCAGGGCCTAATCAGCCCCAGCATTTT
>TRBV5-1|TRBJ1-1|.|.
CASTAGRAGMNTEAFF
TGCGCCAGCACGGCAGGGAGAGCGGGTATGAACACTGAAGCTTTCTTT
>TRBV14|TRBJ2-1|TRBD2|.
CASSQIAGSSYNEQFF
TGTGCCAGCAGCCAAATAGCGGGAAGCTCCTACAATGAGCAGTTCTTC
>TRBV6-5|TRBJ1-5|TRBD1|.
CASSSFGQGDQPQHF
TGTGCCAGCAGTTCCTTCGGACAGGGTGATCAGCCCCAGCATTTT
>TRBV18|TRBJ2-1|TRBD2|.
CASSPLIGQGKESSGRGEQFF
TGTGCCAGCTCACCACTAATCGGCCAGGGAAAAGAAAGTAGCGGGAGGGGCGAGCAGTTCTTC
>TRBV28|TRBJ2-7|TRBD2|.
CASSLLAGGPFSRSGEQYF
TGTGCCAGCAGTTTATTGGCGGGAGGGCCTTTCAGTCGGAGCGGCGAGCAGTACTTC
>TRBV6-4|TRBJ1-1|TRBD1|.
CASSDSPGGITEAFF
TGTGCCAGCAGTGACTCGCCAGGGGGCATCACTGAAGCTTTCTTT
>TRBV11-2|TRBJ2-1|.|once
CASSLGGVLNEQFF
TGTGCCAGCAGCTTAGGGGGAGTTCTCAATGAGCAGTTCTTC
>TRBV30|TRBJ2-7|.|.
CASSLGYEQYF
TGTGCCTCAAGTCTAGGCTACGAGCAGTACTTC
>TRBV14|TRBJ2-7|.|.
CASSQNPDGLSSYEQYF
TGTGCCAGCAGCCAGAACCCAGACGGGTTAAGCTCCTACGAGCAGTACTTC
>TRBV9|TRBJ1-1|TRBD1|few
CASSPRTGLNTEAFF
TGTGCCAGCAGCCCACGGACAGGGCTGAACACTGAAGCTTTCTTT
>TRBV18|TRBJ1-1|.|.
CASSSSIRRNTEAFF
TGTGCCAGCTCATCATCGATACGGAGAAACACTGAAGCTTTCTTT
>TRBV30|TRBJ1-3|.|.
CAWSEMARGFSGNTIYF
TGTGCCTGGAGTGAGATGGCCCGAGGGTTCTCTGGAAACACCATATATTTT
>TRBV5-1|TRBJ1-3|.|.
CASSYQGAAGNTIYF
TGCGCCAGCAGTTATCAAGGGGCGGCTGGAAACACCATATATTTT
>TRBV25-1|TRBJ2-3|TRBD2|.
CASSVASGNGHTQYF
TGTGCCAGCAGTGTAGCTAGCGGGAATGGACATACGCAGTATTTT
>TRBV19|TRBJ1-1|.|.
CASTLPSGGFTEAFF
TGTGCCAGTACCCTCCCCTCGGGGGGGTTCACTGAAGCTTTCTTT
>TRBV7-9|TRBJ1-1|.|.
CASSGHNTEAFF
TGTGCCAGCTCGGGTCACAACACTGAAGCTTTCTTT
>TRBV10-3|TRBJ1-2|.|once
CAISGGGLHGYTF
TGTGCCATCAGTGGCGGGGGTTTACATGGCTACACCTTC
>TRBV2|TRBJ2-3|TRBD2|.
CASSELLAGGGDTQYF
TGTGCCAGCAGTGAATTACTAGCGGGAGGTGGTGATACGCAGTATTTT
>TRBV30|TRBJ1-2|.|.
CAWSQGRGYGYTF
TGTGCCTGGAGCCAGGGGAGAGGATATGGCTACACCTTC
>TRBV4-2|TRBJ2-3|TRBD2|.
CASSQDFAGGPSTDTQYF
TGTGCCAGCAGCCAAGATTTTGCGGGAGGACCTAGCACAGATACGCAGTATTTT
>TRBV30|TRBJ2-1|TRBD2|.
CAWSVAGDSNEQFF
TGTGCCTGGAGTGTAGCGGGAGACAGCAATGAGCAGTTCTTC
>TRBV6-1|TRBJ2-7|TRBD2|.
CASSEAIAGGREQYF
TGTGCCAGCAGTGAAGCAATAGCGGGAGGTAGGGAGCAGTACTTC
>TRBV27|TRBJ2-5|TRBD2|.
CASSSGLEETQYF
TGTGCCAGCAGTTCGGGACTAGAAGAGACCCAGTACTTC
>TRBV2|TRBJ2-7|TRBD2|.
CASSLGLLSYEQYF
TGTGCCAGCAGTTTGGGACTACTCTCCTACGAGCAGTACTTC
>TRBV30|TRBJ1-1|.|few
CAWSSGVLNTEAFF
TGTGCCTGGAGTTCAGGGGTGCTGAACACTGAAGCTTTCTTT
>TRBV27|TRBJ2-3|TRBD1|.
CASSTGALDTQYF
TGTGCCAGCAGTACAGGGGCTTTAGATACGCAGTATTTT
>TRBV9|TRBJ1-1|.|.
CASSVAGGNTEAFF
TGTGCCAGCAGCGTAGCGGGGGGGAACACTGAAGCTTTCTTT
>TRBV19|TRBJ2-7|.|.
CASSIAGGSYEQYF
TGTGCCAGTAGTATAGCCGGAGGGTCCTACGAGCAGTACTTC
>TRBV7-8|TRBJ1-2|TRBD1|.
CASSAPDRGGYGYTF
TGTGCCAGCAGCGCTCCCGACAGGGGCGGCTATGGCTACACCTTC
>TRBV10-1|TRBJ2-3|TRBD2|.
CASSEEGTSPDTQYF
TGCGCCAGCAGTGAGGAGGGGACTAGCCCAGATACGCAGTATTTT
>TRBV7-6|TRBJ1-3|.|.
CASSSGGGAGNTIYF
TGTGCCAGCAGCTCTGGGGGGGGCGCTGGAAACACCATATATTTT
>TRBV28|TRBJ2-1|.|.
CASSPPGQFLHNEQFF
TGTGCCAGCAGTCCCCCAGGACAGTTCCTCCACAATGAGCAGTTCTTC
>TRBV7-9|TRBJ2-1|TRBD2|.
CASSLRRLAFDEQFF
TGTGCCAGCAGCTTGCGCCGACTAGCGTTCGATGAGCAGTTCTTC
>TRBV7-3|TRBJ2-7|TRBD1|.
CASSPIPKTGQVGEQYF
TGTGCCAGCAGCCCAATCCCGAAGACAGGGCAAGTAGGCGAGCAGTACTTC
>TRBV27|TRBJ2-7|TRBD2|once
CASSLRGTSGRREQYF
TGTGCCAGCAGTTTACGGGGGACTAGCGGGAGACGCGAGCAGTACTTC
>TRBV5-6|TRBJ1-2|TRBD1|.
CASSASTGTGNYGYTF
TGTGCCAGCAGCGCTTCAACCGGGACAGGGAACTATGGCTACACCTTC